The 14 T cell receptor beta chains below were found in one sample sequenced in a study of control samples from healthy donors and cancer patients. Data came from immunoSEQ multiplex PCR; TCRdb stores just in-frame clones and leaves some out. The listing records approximately 190,000 clones. Sequenced: blood. The receptors were gathered from a woman in her twenties or thirties in good health.

The chain has TRBV11-2 and TRBJ2-1; 9 nucleotides match TRBD1. This CDR3 contains 15 residues. V dropped 2 bases and J dropped 7; count of bases not matched to a gene: 6. Germline CDR1 and CDR2: SGHAT and FQNNGV. The CDR3 region has the DNA TGTGCCAGCAGCTTACCGGGACAGGGTTCTAATGAGCAGTTCTTC. It encodes CASSLPGQGSNEQFF.

The chain is built from TRBV4-2 and TRBJ1-6, with D uncertain. The CDR3 consists of 15 residues. Trimming cost V 4 bases and J 0 bases, with 7 bases left between them. Germline V CDR1 and CDR2: LGHNA, YNFKEQ. CDR3 in amino acids: CASSPGSSYNSPLHF. CDR3 DNA sequence: TGTGCCAGCAGCCCCGGAAGCTCCTATAATTCACCCCTCCACTTT.

The rearrangement joins TRBV5-6 to TRBJ2-3; 11 nucleotides agree with TRBD2. This CDR3 has 16 amino acids. CDR1 SGHDT and CDR2 YYEEEE come from the germline V gene. After removal of 4 bases from V and 2 bases from J, the junction contained 6 bases not matched to a gene. CDR3 region: CASSRLAGRTTDTQYF. In DNA form, the CDR3 reads TGTGCCAGCAGCCGACTAGCGGGGCGCACCACAGATACGCAGTATTTT.

This sequence joins TRBV19 and TRBJ2-2; weak D call: TRBD1 (5 bases). The V end was cut by 6 bases, the J end by 5 bases, with 13 bases between. There are 14 residues in the CDR3. CDR1 and CDR2 (germline): LNHDA, SQIVND (reference sequence). The CDR3 loop is CASRSTGVTGELFF. CDR3 nucleotide sequence: TGTGCCAGTAGATCAACAGGAGTGACCGGGGAGCTGTTTTTT.

The genes are TRBV18 and TRBJ2-1; tentative D call: TRBD2 (7 bases). Germline CDR1 and CDR2: KGHSH and LQKENI. The ends were cut back, 3 bases at V and 10 bases at J, with 19 bases in the middle. The CDR3 extends over 15 amino acids. The CDR3 region has the DNA TGTGCCAGCTCACCGTGGGGGGGGGCACAATACGAGCAGTTCTTC. It is translated as CASSPWGGAQYEQFF.

The rearrangement uses TRBV7-2 and TRBJ1-5; TRBD1 matches at 7 bases. The CDR3 is 15 amino acids. V shed 3 bases and J 5 bases; nucleotides not matched to a gene: 7. The germline V gene encodes CDR1 SGHTA and CDR2 FQGNSA. CDR3 residues: CASSFKSQGDQPQHF. Written as DNA, the CDR3 is TGTGCCAGCAGCTTCAAATCTCAGGGGGATCAGCCCCAGCATTTT. Complete variable domain (other parts from reference TRBV7-2 and TRBJ1-5): GAGVSQSPSNKVTEKGKDVELRCDPISGHTALYWYRQSLGQGLEFLIYFQGNSAPDKSGLPSDRFSAERTGGSVSTLTIQRTQQEDSAVYLCASSFKSQGDQPQHFGDGTRLSIL.

The gene calls are TRBV12-2 and TRBJ1-1; TRBD1 is the table's D call, not checked against the DNA. TRBV12-2 is reported as a pseudogene. There are 16 residues in the CDR3. The CDR3 nucleotides read TGTGCAAGTCGCTTAGCGCCGGGACAGGGAGCCCAGGATGGCTTCTTT. The encoded protein is CASRLAPGQGAQDGFF.

The rearrangement links TRBV5-6 to TRBJ1-6; TRBD1 matches 8 bases. The CDR3 totals 15 residues. With V trimmed by 4 bases and J by 9 bases, 9 bases remained unmatched. Germline values: CDR1 SGHDT, CDR2 YYEEEE. The DNA of the CDR3 is TGTGCCAGCAGCCAATCAGGACAGGGTGGTTCACCCCTCCACTTT. It translates to CASSQSGQGGSPLHF. Based on the CDR3 plus reference TRBV5-6 and TRBJ1-6, the full variable domain is DAGVTQSPTHLIKTRGQQVTLRCSPKSGHDTVSWYQQALGQGPQFIFQYYEEEERQRGNFPDRFSGHQFPNYSSELNVNALLLGDSALYLCASSQSGQGGSPLHFGNGTRLTVT.

The chain combines TRBV28 with TRBJ1-4; no firm D call. The CDR3 length is 14 residues. The V end was cut by 7 bases, the J end by 4 bases, with 13 bases between. Germline V gene sequence: CDR1 MDHEN, CDR2 SYDVKM. In DNA form, the CDR3 reads TGTGCCAGCAAACCCCCGGGCATTAATGAAAAACTGTTTTTT. This translates into CASKPPGINEKLFF.

The chain carries TRBV5-1 and TRBJ2-3; 7 nucleotides align to TRBD1. This CDR3 spans 14 amino acids. V was clipped by 2 bases and J by 3 bases; unmatched bases: 3. Germline V CDR1 and CDR2: SGHRS, YFSETQ. The CDR3 DNA reads as TGCGCCAGCAGCTTTGGACAGGAAACAGATACGCAGTATTTT. Amino acids: CASSFGQETDTQYF.

V and J are TRBV5-1 and TRBJ1-1; D remains ambiguous. V was clipped by 6 bases and J by 4 bases, with 10 bases between them. Germline V gives CDR1 SGHRS, CDR2 YFSETQ. The CDR3 is 12 residues long. Here the CDR3 reads CASTSTGTEAFF. DNA of the CDR3: TGCGCCAGCACTTCTACCGGCACTGAAGCTTTCTTT.

This rearrangement joins TRBV7-9 to TRBJ1-6; 8 bases map to TRBD1. Germline V lookup: CDR1 SEHNR, CDR2 FQNEAQ (reference sequence). V was pared by 2 bases and J by 7 bases, with 4 bases of the junction left unmatched. This CDR3 contains 15 residues. The CDR3 coding sequence is TGTGCCAGCAGCTTATCCGGGACAGGCAATTCACCCCTCCACTTT. This gives the protein CASSLSGTGNSPLHF.

The rearrangement uses TRBV5-1 and TRBJ1-2; D is unclear. This CDR3 contains 15 residues. Per germline, CDR1 SGHRS and CDR2 YFSETQ. Trimming took off 0 bases at V and 8 bases at J, with 17 bases between the two ends. CDR3 DNA: TGCGCCAGCAGCTTGGATATAGTGGGCCTAGGGGGCTACACCTTC. This gives the protein CASSLDIVGLGGYTF.

The rearrangement uses TRBV4-1 and TRBJ1-1, with D possibly being TRBD1 (5 bases). V was shortened by 4 bases and J by 7 bases, with 7 bases between the two germline ends. This CDR3 is 11 amino acids long. Germline CDR1 reads MGHRA; CDR2 reads YSYEKL. Here the CDR3 reads CASSRGVEAFF. DNA of the CDR3: TGCGCCAGCAGCCGAGGGGTTGAAGCTTTCTTT.